The rows below give T cell receptor beta chains drawn from one sample of a study of early T cells in non-severe SARS-CoV-2 infection. TCRdb recomputed calls from the 5' RACE reads with MiXCR, one row per CDR3 protein. This table holds 85,000 to 100,000 distinct CDR3 sequences, 13% found once. The specimen sequenced was whole blood. The receptors derive from an adult who was a healthcare worker with PCR-confirmed SARS-CoV-2 infection or an uninfected control (not recorded which). The conserved cysteine and the conserved F or W are not part of the CDR3 here. A D gene is named only where the DNA matches it firmly.

J | length | D | V | CDR3
TRBJ1-1 | 11 | . | TRBV7-9 | ASSRFAADGAF
TRBJ2-7 | 12 | . | TRBV5-1 | ASSLVQGLDEQY
TRBJ2-3 | 11 | . | TRBV4-3 | ASSQGWRDTQY
TRBJ2-1 | 12 | TRBD1 | TRBV5-1 | ASSLGDSYNEQF
TRBJ1-2 | 13 | . | TRBV7-9 | ASRPTGLLNYGYT
TRBJ1-5 | 13 | . | TRBV18 | ASSHGQPLAEPQH
TRBJ2-5 | 13 | . | TRBV5-1 | ASSLDDRGQETQY
TRBJ2-7 | 10 | TRBD2 | TRBV20-1 | SAARGGYEQY
TRBJ2-1 | 14 | . | TRBV5-1 | ASSSIGLAKPSEQF
TRBJ2-7 | 11 | . | TRBV6-2/TRBV6-3 | ASSYYGTYEQY